The 29 T cell receptor beta chains below all came from one sample that was sequenced in a study of OX40 agonist ivuxolimab in advanced cancers. Data came from immunoSEQ multiplex PCR; TCRdb stores just in-frame clones and leaves some out. Among under 80,000 clones listed, roughly 80% were seen once. The sample here was CD4+ or CD8+ T cells sorted from blood, taken in a trial of the OX40 agonist ivuxolimab. Receptors originate from an adult with an advanced solid tumor such as melanoma, head and neck, liver or kidney cancer.

The rearrangement joins TRBV9 to TRBJ1-1, with a tentative D call TRBD1 (6 bases). Germline V gives CDR1 SGDLS, CDR2 YYNGEE. V was shortened by 0 bases and J by 4 bases, with 13 bases between the two germline ends. The CDR3 is 15 residues long. CDR3 bases: TGTGCCAGCAGCGTAGTGGGGGGCGCGACCACTGAAGCTTTCTTT. Translated: CASSVVGGATTEAFF. Together with reference TRBV9 and TRBJ1-1, the CDR3 gives the full variable domain: DSGVTQTPKHLITATGQRVTLRCSPRSGDLSVYWYQQSLDQGLQFLIQYYNGEERAKGNILERFSAQQFPDLHSELNLSSLELGDSALYFCASSVVGGATTEAFFGQGTRLTVV.

The genes are TRBV6-6 and TRBJ2-7; TRBD1 matches 10 bases. The CDR3 loop spans 16 amino acids. Germline CDR1 reads MNHNY; CDR2 reads SVGAGI (reference sequence). V was pared by 5 bases and J by 4 bases, with 11 bases of the junction left unmatched. CDR3 amino acids: CASSAALGTGAYEQYF. DNA for the CDR3: TGTGCCAGCAGTGCCGCCCTGGGGACAGGGGCGTACGAGCAGTACTTC.

The chain couples TRBV11-1 to TRBJ1-1, with a weak D call TRBD1 (6 bases). In germline, CDR1 is SGHAT, CDR2 FQDESV (reference sequence). This CDR3 has 14 residues. The V end was cut by 5 bases, the J end by 7 bases, with 17 bases between. In DNA form, the CDR3 reads TGTGCCAGCAGCCCGAAGGGGGTGAAGGATGAAGCTTTCTTT. Translating gives CASSPKGVKDEAFF.

V usage is TRBV10-1 and J usage is TRBJ2-6; no reliable D call. The CDR3 loop spans 16 amino acids. V was trimmed by 4 bases and J by 0 bases, leaving 10 bases between them. Germline CDR1 and CDR2: WNHNN and SYGVQD (reference sequence). CDR3 amino acids: CASSANRSSGANVLTF. The CDR3 region has the DNA TGCGCCAGCAGTGCGAACCGATCCTCTGGGGCCAACGTCCTGACTTTC.

This chain connects TRBV5-4 to TRBJ1-2; 8 nucleotides match TRBD1. The CDR3 extends over 15 amino acids. Looked up from germline, CDR1 is SGHNT and CDR2 is YYREEE (reference sequence). With V trimmed by 4 bases and J by 9 bases, 14 bases remained unmatched. The CDR3 here is CASSTRQGPGQSYTF. CDR3 bases: TGTGCCAGCAGCACCAGACAGGGGCCGGGGCAAAGCTACACCTTC.

V gene TRBV19 combines with J gene TRBJ1-4; D not certain. There are 16 residues in the CDR3. CDR1 LNHDA and CDR2 SQIVND come from the germline V gene (reference sequence). V gave up 5 bases and J gave up 0 bases, with 13 bases separating them. The CDR3 region has the DNA TGTGCCAGTAGTTTCCGGACCGGTGCAACTAATGAAAAACTGTTTTTT. Protein sequence: CASSFRTGATNEKLFF.

In DNA form, the CDR3 reads TGCGCCAGCAGCAAGTCAAGAGAATTCTATGGCTACACCTTC. Its translation: CASSKSREFYGYTF. The rearrangement joins TRBV5-1 to TRBJ1-2; D uncertain. The ends were cut back, 4 bases at V and 4 bases at J, with 14 bases in the middle. CDR1 and CDR2 (germline): SGHRS, YFSETQ. CDR3 size: 14 residues.

V gene TRBV11-2 combines with J gene TRBJ1-1, with 7 nucleotides matching TRBD1. This CDR3 comprises 14 residues. Germline loops: CDR1 SGHAT, CDR2 FQNNGV. V lost 4 bases to trimming and J lost 5 bases; unmatched junction nucleotides: 7. The CDR3 loop reads CASSYNRGWTEAFF. CDR3 bases: TGTGCCAGCAGCTACAACAGGGGCTGGACTGAAGCTTTCTTT.

CDR3 sequence reads: CASSLIDGPTVTLHF. The CDR3 DNA reads as TGTGCCAGCAGCTTGATCGACGGACCGACTGTTACCCTCCACTTT. The rearrangement links TRBV5-5 to TRBJ1-6; no firm D call. Per germline, CDR1 SGHKS and CDR2 YYEKEE (reference sequence). The CDR3 is made up of 15 amino acids. V dropped 1 base and J dropped 14 bases, with 19 bases sitting between them.

The J gene is TRBJ2-7, the V gene TRBV18, with D hard to call. The CDR3 covers 14 residues. The V gene's germline CDR1 is KGHSH and CDR2 LQKENI. Trimming shortened V by 3 bases and J by 5 bases, and 14 bases separated the two germline ends. CDR3 bases: TGTGCCAGCTCACCTTCGACTCCCAGGCACGAGCAGTACTTC. Translated: CASSPSTPRHEQYF. Looking up the rest from reference TRBV18 and TRBJ2-7 gives the full variable domain: NAGVMQNPRHLVRRRGQEARLRCSPMKGHSHVYWYRQLPEEGLKFMVYLQKENIIDESGMPKERFSAEFPKEGPSILRIQQVVRGDSAAYFCASSPSTPRHEQYFGPGTRLTVT.

The chain recombines TRBV7-7 with TRBJ2-3; D may be TRBD2 (6 bases). V was trimmed by 5 bases and J by 1 base, leaving 16 bases between them. The CDR3 is 16 amino acids. Germline V CDR1 and CDR2: SSHAT, FNYEAQ (reference sequence). The CDR3 sequence is CASSPGSGVGTDTQYF. The DNA of the CDR3 is TGTGCCAGCAGCCCCGGGTCGGGAGTGGGCACAGATACGCAGTATTTT.

Worth noting for this clone: This sample also contains other DNA sequences that code for the same CDR3. The CDR3 sequence is CASSLGQYNQPQHF. In DNA, the CDR3 is TGTGCCAGTAGTCTCGGACAGTACAATCAGCCCCAGCATTTT. This chain uses TRBV19 with TRBJ1-5, with D perhaps matching TRBD1 (6 bases). Germline CDR1 is LNHDA and CDR2 is SQIVND (reference sequence). The CDR3 is made up of 14 amino acids. Between the trimmed V and J ends, which lost 5 bases and 3 bases, there was a span of 11 bases.

In this sample, this clone turned up a few times. V and J are TRBV5-1 and TRBJ1-3; D is perhaps TRBD1 (6 bases). The CDR3 is made up of 15 amino acids. Germline values: CDR1 SGHRS, CDR2 YFSETQ. With 5 bases removed from V and 0 bases from J, the gap between germline ends came to 12 bases. This CDR3 reads CASRDRKDSGNTIYF. CDR3 nucleotides: TGCGCCAGCAGAGACAGGAAAGACTCTGGAAACACCATATATTTT.

The chain links TRBV7-9 to TRBJ2-1; D is undetermined. CDR1 is SEHNR and CDR2 is FQNEAQ in the germline V gene (reference sequence). Trimming cost V 3 bases and J 2 bases, with 11 bases left between them. The CDR3 runs to 15 residues. CDR3 nucleotides: TGTGCCAGCAGCTTGCAGGCCCCGACCTACAATGAGCAGTTCTTC. Translating gives CASSLQAPTYNEQFF.

This chain connects TRBV7-9 to TRBJ2-7, with D possibly being TRBD1 (6 bases). Trimming took off 3 bases at V and 1 base at J, with 13 bases between the two ends. The CDR3 spans 15 residues. Germline assignment: CDR1 SEHNR and CDR2 FQNEAQ (reference sequence). The CDR3 DNA sequence: TGTGCCAGCAGCTTGGACAGCCCCAAGTCCTACGAGCAGTACTTC. Translation gives CASSLDSPKSYEQYF. The variable domain in full, completed from reference TRBV7-9 and TRBJ2-7, reads DTGVSQNPRHKITKRGQNVTFRCDPISEHNRLYWYRQTLGQGPEFLTYFQNEAQLEKSRLLSDRFSAERPKGSFSTLEIQRTEQGDSAMYLCASSLDSPKSYEQYFGPGTRLTVT.

This clone was recorded once. The CDR3 loop reads CASSWQANQPQHF. As DNA, the CDR3 is TGTGCCAGCAGCTGGCAGGCAAATCAGCCCCAGCATTTT. V usage is TRBV7-2 and J usage is TRBJ1-5, with unresolved D. Germline-derived CDR1 and CDR2 are SGHTA and FQGNSA. The length of the CDR3 is 13 residues. V shed 4 bases and J shed 4 bases, with 8 bases lying between them.

This chain links TRBV10-3 with TRBJ1-1; no clear D. Germline values: CDR1 ENHRY, CDR2 SYGVKD. V was shortened by 3 bases and J by 0 bases, with 11 bases between the two germline ends. The CDR3 sequence is 15 residues long. CDR3 amino acids: CAISDYASMNTEAFF. The CDR3 bases are TGTGCCATCAGTGACTATGCGAGTATGAACACTGAAGCTTTCTTT.

The rearrangement links TRBV6-1 to TRBJ1-1, with a tentative D call TRBD1 (5 bases). V dropped 1 base and J dropped 2 bases, with 8 bases sitting between them. Germline V lookup: CDR1 MNHNS, CDR2 SASEGT. The CDR3 runs to 14 residues. The CDR3 loop reads CASSEGGINTEAFF. In nucleotides, the CDR3 is TGTGCCAGCAGTGAAGGGGGGATAAACACTGAAGCTTTCTTT.

This chain links TRBV23-1 with TRBJ2-1; 8 nucleotides line up with TRBD2. TRBV23-1 is placed among ORFs of uncertain function. This CDR3 is 13 amino acids long. Germline trimming cut 6 bases from V and 15 bases from J; bases unmatched to any gene: 13. In nucleotides, the CDR3 is TGCGCCAGCAGCCAAGAGTGCGGGACTAGAAGGTTCTTC. Translation: CASSQECGTRRFF.

The chain combines TRBV7-6 with TRBJ1-5; D is perhaps TRBD1 (6 bases). The CDR3 totals 18 residues. Trimming shortened V by 5 bases and J by 3 bases, and 23 bases separated the two germline ends. The germline V gene has CDR1 SGHVS and CDR2 FNYEAQ. CDR3 in amino acids: CASSPGRGALISNQPQHF. DNA for the CDR3: TGTGCCAGCAGCCCAGGTCGGGGGGCGCTGATTTCCAATCAGCCCCAGCATTTT.

A few counts support this clone. In the same sample, other DNA sequences code for this CDR3. The rearrangement uses TRBV7-8 and TRBJ1-6; D remains ambiguous. V gave up 5 bases and J gave up 0 bases, with 8 bases separating them. Per the germline V gene, CDR1 is SGHVS and CDR2 is FQNEAQ. The CDR3 runs to 15 residues. CDR3 coding DNA: TGTGCCAGCAGCGAAGGGAGCTCCTATAATTCACCCCTCCACTTT. It translates to CASSEGSSYNSPLHF.

The rearrangement joins TRBV5-6 to TRBJ1-6, with D perhaps matching TRBD1 (5 bases). Germline values: CDR1 SGHDT, CDR2 YYEEEE. Trimming stripped 4 bases from V and 5 bases from J, with 13 bases between. CDR3 length: 15 residues. CDR3 DNA: TGTGCCAGCAGCAATAGGGGTCGGCATAATTCACCCCTCCACTTT. Amino acid sequence: CASSNRGRHNSPLHF. Together with reference TRBV5-6 and TRBJ1-6, the CDR3 gives the full variable domain: DAGVTQSPTHLIKTRGQQVTLRCSPKSGHDTVSWYQQALGQGPQFIFQYYEEEERQRGNFPDRFSGHQFPNYSSELNVNALLLGDSALYLCASSNRGRHNSPLHFGNGTRLTVT.

This chain uses TRBV6-5 with TRBJ1-2; D is possibly TRBD1 (5 bases). This CDR3 region has 14 residues. Germline CDR1 reads MNHEY; CDR2 reads SVGAGI. V dropped 7 bases and J dropped 4 bases, with 16 bases sitting between them. The CDR3 DNA is TGTGCCAGCATCAAAGGGGTTAGGGGCTATGGCTACACCTTC. This codes for CASIKGVRGYGYTF.

The chain has TRBV7-7 and TRBJ2-3; 12 bases map to TRBD2. This CDR3 has 14 residues. Germline V gene data show CDR1 as SSHAT and CDR2 as FNYEAQ (reference sequence). V shed 5 bases, J shed 5 bases, and the junction held 2 bases outside the gene matches. CDR3 protein: CASSRTSGVDTQYF. The CDR3 DNA reads as TGTGCCAGCAGCCGGACTAGCGGGGTAGATACGCAGTATTTT.

This rearrangement joins TRBV11-2 to TRBJ2-3; no definite D call. Germline loops: CDR1 SGHAT, CDR2 FQNNGV. V was trimmed by 4 bases and J by 2 bases, leaving 16 bases between them. The CDR3 contains 16 residues. Here the CDR3 reads CASSSDSVAHTDTQYF. As DNA, the CDR3 is TGTGCCAGCAGCTCTGACTCGGTTGCCCACACAGATACGCAGTATTTT.

The chain uses TRBV5-4 and TRBJ1-1; D is undetermined. CDR1 is SGHNT, CDR2 YYREEE, per germline (reference sequence). The CDR3 runs to 14 residues. V was pared by 4 bases and J by 4 bases, with 14 bases between. The CDR3 loop reads CASSQDPERTEAFF. The CDR3 nucleotides read TGTGCCAGCAGCCAAGATCCGGAGCGCACTGAAGCTTTCTTT. Full variable domain (outside the CDR3, taken from reference TRBV5-4 and TRBJ1-1): ETGVTQSPTHLIKTRGQQVTLRCSSQSGHNTVSWYQQALGQGPQFIFQYYREEENGRGNFPPRFSGLQFPNYSSELNVNALELDDSALYLCASSQDPERTEAFFGQGTRLTVV.

This chain links TRBV18 with TRBJ2-2; D gene uncertain. Germline loops: CDR1 KGHSH, CDR2 LQKENI. CDR3 length: 13 amino acids. V was pared by 1 base and J by 3 bases, with 3 bases between. The CDR3 sequence: CASSPRDTGELFF. The CDR3 DNA reads as TGTGCCAGCTCACCACGGGACACCGGGGAGCTGTTTTTT.

This chain uses TRBV21-1 with TRBJ2-7; no check of the table's D call, TRBD2, against the DNA was made. TRBV21-1 is listed as a pseudogene. This CDR3 spans 16 amino acids. The CDR3 DNA reads TGTGCCAGCAGCTCGCCGGGACTAGCGGGGGCCTACGAGCAGTACTTC. Translating gives CASSSPGLAGAYEQYF.

The rearrangement uses TRBV6-1 and TRBJ1-6; perhaps TRBD1 as D (6 bases). CDR1 and CDR2 from the germline V gene are MNHNS and SASEGT. The CDR3 consists of 13 residues. Trimming took off 8 bases at V and 8 bases at J, with 13 bases between the two ends. This chain's CDR3 is CASPRDTHSPLHF. The DNA of the CDR3 is TGTGCCAGCCCTCGGGACACCCATTCACCCCTCCACTTT.